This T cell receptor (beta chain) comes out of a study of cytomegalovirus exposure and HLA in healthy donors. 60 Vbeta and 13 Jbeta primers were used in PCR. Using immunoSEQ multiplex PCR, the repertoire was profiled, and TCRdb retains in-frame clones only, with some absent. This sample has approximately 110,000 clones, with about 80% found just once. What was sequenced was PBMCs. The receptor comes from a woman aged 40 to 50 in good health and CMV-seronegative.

This chain's CDR3 is CASTEGTGGSYEQYF. CDR3 DNA sequence: TGTGCCAGCACGGAAGGGACAGGGGGCTCCTACGAGCAGTACTTC. The rearrangement uses TRBV6-5 and TRBJ2-7; 11 positions agree with TRBD1. CDR3 size: 15 residues. V shed 7 bases and J 0 bases; nucleotides not matched to a gene: 5. CDR1 and CDR2 from the germline V gene are MNHEY and SVGAGI.